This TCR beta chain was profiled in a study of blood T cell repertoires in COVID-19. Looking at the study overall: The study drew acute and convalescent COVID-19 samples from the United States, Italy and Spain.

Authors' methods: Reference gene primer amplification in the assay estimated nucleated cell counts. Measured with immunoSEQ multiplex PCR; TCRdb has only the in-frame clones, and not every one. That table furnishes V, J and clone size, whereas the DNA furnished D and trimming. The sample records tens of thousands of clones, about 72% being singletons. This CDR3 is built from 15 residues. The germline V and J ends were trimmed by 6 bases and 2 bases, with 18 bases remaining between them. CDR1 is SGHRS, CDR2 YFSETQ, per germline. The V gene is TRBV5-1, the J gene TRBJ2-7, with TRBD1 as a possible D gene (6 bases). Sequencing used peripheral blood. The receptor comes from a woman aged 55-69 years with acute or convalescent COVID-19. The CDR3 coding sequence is TGCGCCAGCACCCCACCGACAGGAATGGCCTACGAGCAGTACTTC. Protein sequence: CASTPPTGMAYEQYF.